This TCR beta chain was sequenced during a study of shared T cell receptors in the human thymus. Measured with immunoSEQ multiplex PCR; TCRdb has only the in-frame clones, and not every one. The sample holds hundreds of thousands of clones, over 75% seen once. Germline-derived CDR1 and CDR2 are MNHEY and SMNVEV (reference sequence). This CDR3 is built from 20 residues. The V segment lost 2 bases and the J segment 5 bases; nucleotides outside the gene matches: 17. The sample was also reused in another study, on human thymus T cells.

The receptor was derived from a boy in the first two years of life with a congenital heart defect. The V call is TRBV27, the J call TRBJ2-2; TRBD2 aligns across 10 bases. The sequenced sample consisted of thymocytes. The DNA for the CDR3 is TGTGCCAGCAGTTTAGGTGGGGAGGCTAGCGGGAGCAGGGGAACCGGGGAGCTGTTTTTT. Protein sequence: CASSLGGEASGSRGTGELFF.